Sequencing of this T cell receptor (beta chain) was carried out in a study of blood T cell repertoires in COVID-19. Study overall: Specimens from acute and convalescent COVID-19 originated in the United States, Italy and Spain.

Clones were sequenced by immunoSEQ multiplex PCR, and TCRdb holds only the in-frame ones, with some missing. The table shows some 300,000 clones, with approximately 89% occurring only once. This clone was picked up many times. V shed 5 bases and J 0 bases; nucleotides not matched to a gene: 14. The germline CDR1 and CDR2 sequences are MNHEY and SMNVEV (reference sequence). The CDR3 contains 20 residues. Sequenced input: peripheral blood. The receptor was isolated from a woman in her 30s who had recovered from COVID-19. This chain joins TRBV27 and TRBJ2-7, with 15 bases aligning to TRBD2. CDR3 bases: TGTGCCAGCAGTCGCCTACCGGGACTAGCGGGGGGAAGACCCTCCTACGAGCAGTACTTC. Its protein product is CASSRLPGLAGGRPSYEQYF.